These 8 T cell receptor beta chains came from one sample sequenced in a study of OX40 agonist ivuxolimab in advanced cancers. The data were produced by immunoSEQ multiplex PCR, yet TCRdb's version contains in-frame clones alone and is incomplete. The sample comprises under 95,000 clones, roughly 84% of which are singletons, and around 2.9% rests with the top ten. Specimen: CD4+ or CD8+ T cells sorted from blood, collected in a trial of the OX40 agonist ivuxolimab. These receptors were obtained from an adult with an advanced solid tumor such as melanoma, head and neck, liver or kidney cancer.

The CDR3 DNA reads TGTGCCAGAAGCTTTCTGAACCCGGGACGCAAGGTCTACGAGCAGTACTTC. Its protein is CARSFLNPGRKVYEQYF. The chain employs TRBV5-3 and TRBJ2-7; TRBD1 or TRBD2 may be the D gene (5 bases each). TRBV5-3 belongs to the ORF category, with a function that is uncertain. V lost 2 bases, J lost 3 bases, and 21 bases lay in between. This CDR3 contains 17 residues.

The chain couples TRBV7-8 to TRBJ2-7; TRBD1 aligns across 7 bases. The CDR3 runs to 13 residues. Germline CDR1 is SGHVS and CDR2 is FQNEAQ. Trimming took 5 bases from V and 9 from J; bases not matched to a gene: 10. The CDR3 DNA is TGTGCCAGCAGCCCCCAGGGGCAGGGGGTGCAGTACTTC. Residues: CASSPQGQGVQYF.

The V and J genes are TRBV6-1 and TRBJ1-3; D unresolved. V was shortened by 4 bases and J by 0 bases, with 7 bases between the two germline ends. The length of the CDR3 is 14 residues. The germline V gene has CDR1 MNHNS and CDR2 SASEGT. The CDR3 protein is CASSAGGSGNTIYF. As DNA, the CDR3 is TGTGCCAGCAGTGCAGGTGGCTCTGGAAACACCATATATTTT.

J is TRBJ2-5 and V is TRBV4-1, with 11 bases lining up with TRBD2. The trim removed 5 bases at V and 1 base at J, leaving 3 bases unmatched. This CDR3 is built from 15 residues. Germline CDR1 and CDR2: MGHRA and YSYEKL. Written as DNA, the CDR3 is TGCGCCAGCAGCAAAGGGACTAGCGGCCAAGAGACCCAGTACTTC. It specifies CASSKGTSGQETQYF.

This clone has just a few counts. This chain joins TRBV2 and TRBJ1-6, with 8 bases identical to TRBD1. CDR1 is SNHLY, CDR2 FYNNEI, per germline. The CDR3 consists of 13 residues. Germline trimming cut 8 bases from V and 8 bases from J; bases unmatched to any gene: 5. The CDR3 protein is CASSQGAYSPLHF. In DNA, the CDR3 is TGTGCCAGCTCGCAGGGGGCCTATTCACCCCTCCACTTT.

The sample holds one count of this clone. J is TRBJ2-7 and V is TRBV27; the match to TRBD1 covers 10 bases. This CDR3 contains 14 residues. Germline assignment: CDR1 MNHEY and CDR2 SMNVEV (reference sequence). With 2 bases clipped from V and 4 bases from J, the junction kept 2 bases outside the gene matches. Here the CDR3 reads CASSLRTGGYEQYF. CDR3 coding DNA: TGTGCCAGCAGTTTAAGGACAGGGGGGTACGAGCAGTACTTC.

This clone was seen a single time. The chain couples TRBV29-1 to TRBJ2-6, with D unclear. CDR1 is SQVTM and CDR2 is ANQGSEA in the germline V gene. The germline V and J ends were trimmed by 4 bases and 0 bases, with 4 bases remaining between them. CDR3 size: 13 residues. The CDR3 protein is CSVANSGANVLTF. CDR3 DNA sequence: TGCAGCGTTGCAAACTCTGGGGCCAACGTCCTGACTTTC.

The chain's CDR3 is CASSEQDPAVYGYTF. The DNA for the CDR3 is TGTGCCAGCAGTGAACAGGATCCGGCCGTCTATGGCTACACCTTC. This rearrangement joins TRBV2 to TRBJ1-2; D remains ambiguous. The CDR3 spans 15 residues. The V gene lost 2 bases and the J gene lost 4 bases, with 14 bases spanning the gap. CDR1 and CDR2 (germline): SNHLY, FYNNEI.